The next 18 T cell receptor beta chains were all read from a single sample in a study of metastatic and nonmetastatic thyroid tumors (dated by TCRdb to the early 2020s). None of the patients had been given any treatment before thyroid surgery. To prepare the library, PCR was applied. The sequencer was an Illumina HiSeq 4000. TCRdb's own reprocessing of the public reads used fastp at Q25 and MiXCR and kept productive beta chains. The sample table shows approximately 37,000 clones, and 20% to 25% are seen once. The ten largest clonotypes hold 2.5% to 3.5% of the sample. The sequenced sample consisted of tumor tissue. Source of these receptors: a male donor with papillary thyroid cancer or a benign thyroid nodule (not recorded which). Some clones in this sample may be carry-over from other donors' samples.

In this sample, this clone turned up a few times. The chain recombines TRBV6-1 with TRBJ2-2; D is perhaps TRBD1 or TRBD2 (7 bases each). The CDR3 is 16 residues long. CDR1 is MNHNS and CDR2 is SASEGT in the germline V gene. Trimming took off 0 bases at V and 7 bases at J, with 15 bases between the two ends. The CDR3 DNA follows: TGTGCCAGCAGTGAAGCTTGGGAGGGGGCGGTCGGGGAGCTGTTTTTT. Translated: CASSEAWEGAVGELFF.

This clone showed up many times. The V gene is TRBV20-1, the J gene TRBJ1-2; D not resolved. Between the trimmed V and J ends, which lost 0 bases and 5 bases, there was a span of 10 bases. CDR3 length equals 13 residues. CDR1 and CDR2 (germline): DFQATT, SNEGSKA (reference sequence). CDR3 sequence (DNA): TGCAGTGCTAGAGATCCTGGAGAGTATGGCTACACCTTC. This translates into CSARDPGEYGYTF.

This clone was seen ten or more times. This sequence joins TRBV9 and TRBJ2-1; 8 bases line up with TRBD2. Germline CDR1 reads SGDLS; CDR2 reads YYNGEE. V was pared by 5 bases and J by 6 bases, with 13 bases of the junction left unmatched. The CDR3 has 16 residues. The CDR3 DNA reads as TGTGCCAGCAGAGACCTTAGCGGGATCGACTTCAATGAGCAGTTCTTC. Translating gives CASRDLSGIDFNEQFF.

This clone showed up many times. The rearrangement links TRBV19 to TRBJ1-5, with unresolved D. Germline CDR1 and CDR2: LNHDA and SQIVND (reference sequence). The V and J ends lost 2 bases and 6 bases respectively, with 8 bases between them. This CDR3 has 13 residues. The CDR3 coding sequence is TGTGCCAGTAGTATAAGTATGCGTCAGCCCCAGCATTTT. Residues: CASSISMRQPQHF.

This clone showed up just once. A read error may produce the germline difference seen at one junction end. The rearrangement links TRBV20-1 to TRBJ2-3; D gene uncertain. The CDR3 has 17 residues. Germline V lookup: CDR1 DFQATT, CDR2 SNEGSKA (reference sequence). The CDR3: CSASWGLGLGSTYTQYF. In nucleotides, the CDR3 is TGCAGTGCTTCATGGGGTCTGGGATTAGGAAGCACATATACGCAGTATTTT.

This clone is labeled medium-sized. The V and J genes are TRBV20-1 and TRBJ2-7, with D possibly being TRBD1 or TRBD2 (5 bases each). V was pared by 3 bases and J by 0 bases, with 6 bases between. The CDR3 is made up of 12 amino acids. Germline V CDR1 and CDR2: DFQATT, SNEGSKA (reference sequence). CDR3 sequence reads: CSASGTSYEQYF. The CDR3 bases are TGCAGTGCTAGCGGGACCTCCTACGAGCAGTACTTC.

J is TRBJ2-7 and V is TRBV20-1; D might be TRBD2 (6 bases). CDR1 is DFQATT, CDR2 SNEGSKA, per germline (reference sequence). The ends were cut back, 7 bases at V and 2 bases at J, with 36 bases in the middle. The CDR3 loop spans 20 amino acids. CDR3 protein: CSGTDQLGSWRASVTYEQYF. CDR3 nucleotides: TGCAGTGGTACCGATCAACTAGGTAGCTGGAGGGCCTCGGTGACCTACGAGCAGTACTTC.

This clone was seen ten or more times. V and J are TRBV9 and TRBJ1-1, with D unresolved. V was pared by 2 bases and J by 2 bases, with 16 bases between. The CDR3 has 16 amino acids. CDR1 and CDR2 from the germline V gene are SGDLS and YYNGEE. CDR3 region: CASSVHPQSGNTEAFF. The CDR3 DNA sequence: TGTGCCAGCAGCGTCCACCCTCAGTCAGGCAACACTGAAGCTTTCTTT.

This clone has more than one count but fewer than ten. The chain links TRBV24-1 to TRBJ2-2; 7 nucleotides line up with TRBD1. CDR3 length: 16 amino acids. V gave up 1 base and J gave up 6 bases; unmatched junction bases: 7. CDR1 KGHDR and CDR2 SFDVKD come from the germline V gene. The DNA of the CDR3 is TGTGCCACCAGTGATTTCTTGACAGGGTTGCCCGGGGAGCTGTTTTTT. This encodes CATSDFLTGLPGELFF.

This clone was seen many times. In DNA form, the CDR3 reads TGTGCCAGCAGCGGGTGGGAGGCGGGAGGGCCAAACAATGAGCAGTTCTTC. Its protein product is CASSGWEAGGPNNEQFF. This chain joins TRBV7-6 and TRBJ2-1; 9 nucleotides line up with TRBD2. Germline V CDR1 and CDR2: SGHVS, FNYEAQ. V lost 5 bases, J lost 5 bases, and 13 bases stayed unmatched. The CDR3 has 17 residues.

Points on this clone: One end of the junction is discordant with germline, which a read error may explain. The V gene is TRBV20-1, the J gene TRBJ2-5; 8 positions agree with TRBD1. Germline lookup yields CDR1 DFQATT and CDR2 SNEGSKA (reference sequence). The length of the CDR3 is 15 residues. The CDR3 region is CNARGDRWRRDTQYF. DNA for the CDR3: TGCAATGCTAGGGGGGACAGGTGGCGCAGGGATACCCAGTACTTC.

This clone occurred many times. A much larger clonotype is one base distant, so this may be a read error. The chain joins TRBV7-9 to TRBJ2-7; D may be TRBD1 or TRBD2 (5 bases each). The V gene's germline CDR1 is SEHNR and CDR2 FQNEAQ (reference sequence). The CDR3 loop spans 13 amino acids. The DNA for the CDR3 is TGTGCCGGCAGCTTAGCGTCAGGGAACGAGCAGTACTTC. This gives the protein CAGSLASGNEQYF. Together with reference TRBV7-9 and TRBJ2-7, the CDR3 gives the full variable domain: DTGVSQNPRHKITKRGQNVTFRCDPISEHNRLYWYRQTLGQGPEFLTYFQNEAQLEKSRLLSDRFSAERPKGSFSTLEIQRTEQGDSAMYLCAGSLASGNEQYFGPGTRLTVT.

This clone was detected ten times or more. The V gene is TRBV7-2, the J gene TRBJ2-3; D gene ambiguous. The CDR3 extends over 12 amino acids. V lost 5 bases to trimming and J lost 5 bases, with 8 bases between them. Germline V lookup: CDR1 SGHTA, CDR2 FQGNSA. The CDR3 DNA reads as TGTGCCAGCAGCGTAGTGGGAGATACGCAGTATTTT. It translates to CASSVVGDTQYF.

The chain is built from TRBV7-9 and TRBJ1-2; D remains unclear. Germline V CDR1 and CDR2: SEHNR, FQNEAQ (reference sequence). V lost 3 bases to trimming and J lost 2 bases, with 10 bases between them. The CDR3 totals 14 residues. The CDR3 region is CASSLSQANYGYTF. In nucleotides, the CDR3 is TGTGCCAGCAGCTTGTCCCAGGCAAACTATGGCTACACCTTC.

The rearrangement uses TRBV6-1 and TRBJ1-5; D call uncertain. V was shortened by 5 bases and J by 5 bases, with 19 bases between the two germline ends. Germline CDR1 MNHNS, CDR2 SASEGT. The CDR3 totals 16 residues. The CDR3 sequence is CASSRSGTWRYQPQHF. In DNA form, the CDR3 reads TGTGCCAGCAGTCGAAGCGGTACATGGAGGTATCAGCCCCAGCATTTT.

Ten or more counts support this clone. The rearrangement joins TRBV7-2 to TRBJ1-2, with unresolved D. There are 15 residues in the CDR3. V was pared by 5 bases and J by 7 bases, with 20 bases between. The V gene's germline CDR1 is SGHTA and CDR2 FQGNSA. The CDR3 spells CASSLNKGFHGGYTF. DNA of the CDR3: TGTGCCAGCAGCCTTAACAAGGGCTTTCATGGTGGCTACACCTTC.

This chain joins TRBV20-1 and TRBJ2-3; D gene unclear. V dropped 1 base and J dropped 6 bases, with 14 bases sitting between them. Germline V gives CDR1 DFQATT, CDR2 SNEGSKA (reference sequence). The CDR3 sequence is 14 residues long. In nucleotides, the CDR3 is TGCAGTGCTAGAGGACCTACCCTTCCCGATACGCAGTATTTT. Translated: CSARGPTLPDTQYF.

There are a few counts of this clone. This chain connects TRBV6-1 to TRBJ2-3; the match to TRBD2 covers 11 bases. V lost 7 bases to trimming and J lost 6 bases; unmatched junction nucleotides: 9. Germline V CDR1 and CDR2: MNHNS, SASEGT. The CDR3 consists of 15 residues. DNA of the CDR3: TGTGCCAGCAATGGTACTAGCGGGAGTGGGGATACGCAGTATTTT. Translating gives CASNGTSGSGDTQYF.